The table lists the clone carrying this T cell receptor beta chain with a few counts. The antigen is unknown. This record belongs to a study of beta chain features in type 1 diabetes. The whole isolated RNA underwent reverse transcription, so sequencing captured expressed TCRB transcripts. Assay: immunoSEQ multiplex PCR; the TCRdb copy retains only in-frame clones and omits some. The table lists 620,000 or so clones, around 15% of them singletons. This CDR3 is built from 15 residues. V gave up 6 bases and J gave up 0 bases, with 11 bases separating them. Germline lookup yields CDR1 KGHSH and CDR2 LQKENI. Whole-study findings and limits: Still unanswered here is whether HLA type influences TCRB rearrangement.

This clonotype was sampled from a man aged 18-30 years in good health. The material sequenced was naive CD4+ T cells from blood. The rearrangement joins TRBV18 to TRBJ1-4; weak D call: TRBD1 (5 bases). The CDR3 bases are TGTGCCAGCTCTTCCAGGGCGCCAACTAATGAAAAACTGTTTTTT. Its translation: CASSSRAPTNEKLFF.